The 31 T cell receptor beta chains presented below share a single source sample, sequenced in a study of T cell responses to AZD1222 COVID-19 vaccine. Produced via immunoSEQ multiplex PCR; TCRdb's table is partial and in-frame only. The repertoire holds 150,000 or so clones, with 80% to 95% as singletons. The specimen comprised peripheral blood, sampled on day 0 of AZD1222 vaccination. These TCRs come from an adult in good health.

A single count supports this clone. V usage is TRBV12-5 and J usage is TRBJ1-2; TRBD1 matches 9 bases. The CDR3 sequence is 19 residues long. V trimming: 0 bases; J trimming: 3 bases; junction bases outside the gene matches: 14. Germline V gene data show CDR1 as LGHNT and CDR2 as FRNRAP. CDR3 coding DNA: TGTGCTAGTGGTTTGGTAGTTTGGAACAGGGGGCTTCGAGACTATGGCTACACCTTC. The encoded protein is CASGLVVWNRGLRDYGYTF.

This rearrangement joins TRBV6-4 to TRBJ1-1; 7 bases agree with TRBD1. Germline V gene lookup returns CDR1 MRHNA and CDR2 SNTAGT. V lost 3 bases and J lost 1; bases outside the gene matches: 5. The CDR3 is made up of 15 amino acids. The CDR3 nucleotides are TGTGCCAGCAGTGAGAGGGGACAGCAGAACACTGAAGCTTTCTTT. Its protein is CASSERGQQNTEAFF.

V and J are TRBV7-8 and TRBJ1-2, with a weak D call TRBD1 (5 bases). The CDR3 has 14 residues. V lost 5 bases and J 6 bases, leaving 16 bases between the germline ends. Germline V gene lookup returns CDR1 SGHVS and CDR2 FQNEAQ. DNA of the CDR3: TGTGCCAGCAGCGCAACAGGAACGGGGAATGGCTACACCTTC. Its protein is CASSATGTGNGYTF.

This chain joins TRBV19 and TRBJ1-4; D gene ambiguous. Trimming stripped 8 bases from V and 1 base from J, with 8 bases between. Germline V gene sequence: CDR1 LNHDA, CDR2 SQIVND (reference sequence). The CDR3 covers 13 residues. In DNA form, the CDR3 reads TGTGCCAGTTCTGCAATAACTAATGAAAAACTGTTTTTT. The encoded protein is CASSAITNEKLFF.

The rearrangement links TRBV2 to TRBJ1-1, with a possible D match to TRBD1 (5 bases). Looked up from germline, CDR1 is SNHLY and CDR2 is FYNNEI. V gave up 6 bases and J gave up 5 bases, with 16 bases separating them. The CDR3 consists of 14 residues. The CDR3 DNA follows: TGTGCCAGCAGCGCCCCCCGTGGGGGAACTGAAGCTTTCTTT. Amino acids: CASSAPRGGTEAFF.

V and J are TRBV6-5 and TRBJ2-1; maybe TRBD2 (6 bases). Looked up from germline, CDR1 is MNHEY and CDR2 is SVGAGI. V was shortened by 8 bases and J by 3 bases, with 17 bases between the two germline ends. This CDR3 has 15 amino acids. The CDR3 here is CASGGWGVLYNEQFF. CDR3 nucleotide sequence: TGTGCCAGCGGAGGGTGGGGGGTCCTCTACAATGAGCAGTTCTTC.

The chain employs TRBV10-1 and TRBJ1-4; no definite D call. The V and J ends lost 8 bases and 3 bases respectively, with 13 bases between them. The germline CDR1 and CDR2 sequences are WNHNN and SYGVQD (reference sequence). The CDR3 contains 14 residues. The CDR3 protein is CASSTTVPNEKLFF. CDR3 DNA: TGCGCCAGCTCGACCACAGTCCCTAATGAAAAACTGTTTTTT.

The rearrangement links TRBV3-1 (or the pseudogene TRBV3-2) to TRBJ2-2; no firm D call. Germline V gene lookup returns CDR1 LGHDT and CDR2 YNNKEL (reference sequence). Trimming took 4 bases from V and 8 from J, leaving 8 bases between them. The CDR3 loop spans 12 amino acids. CDR3 amino acids: CASSPFPGELFF. CDR3 nucleotide sequence: TGTGCCAGCAGCCCTTTTCCGGGGGAGCTGTTTTTT.

The chain combines TRBV2 with TRBJ2-1; 9 nucleotides agree with TRBD1. V shed 3 bases, J shed 7 bases, and the junction held 16 bases outside the gene matches. The CDR3 sequence is 18 residues long. Looked up from germline, CDR1 is SNHLY and CDR2 is FYNNEI. In DNA, the CDR3 is TGTGCCAGCAGTGAGGGTGCGGGACAGGGTCAAAAGGGGAATGAGCAGTTCTTC. Translated: CASSEGAGQGQKGNEQFF.

The V gene is TRBV6-5, the J gene TRBJ2-2; 11 bases line up with TRBD2. The V gene end was trimmed by 8 bases and the J gene end by 5 bases; junction bases not matched to a gene: 4. In germline, CDR1 is MNHEY, CDR2 SVGAGI. The CDR3 has 14 residues. CDR3 amino acids: CASGRTSGTGELFF. DNA of the CDR3: TGTGCCAGCGGGAGGACTAGCGGGACCGGGGAGCTGTTTTTT.

This clone was counted a single time. V and J are TRBV6-2 or TRBV6-3 and TRBJ1-6; D uncertain. CDR1 and CDR2 (germline): MNHEY, SVGEGT. The germline V and J ends were trimmed by 5 bases and 6 bases, with 14 bases remaining between them. CDR3 size: 15 residues. The chain's CDR3 is CASSPWGGFNSPLHF. As DNA, the CDR3 is TGTGCCAGCAGTCCCTGGGGAGGATTTAATTCACCCCTCCACTTT.

The gene calls are TRBV12-5 and TRBJ1-6, with no clear D. CDR1 is LGHNT, CDR2 FRNRAP, per germline. V gave up 4 bases and J gave up 9 bases, with 10 bases separating them. This CDR3 spans 13 amino acids. CDR3 nucleotides: TGTGCTAGTGGTTCGCCGGGTGTTTCACCCCTCCACTTT. Translation gives CASGSPGVSPLHF.

This chain uses TRBV2 with TRBJ1-2; TRBD1 matches at 9 bases. The CDR3 is made up of 15 amino acids. Germline values: CDR1 SNHLY, CDR2 FYNNEI. After removal of 3 bases from V and 5 bases from J, the junction contained 7 bases not matched to a gene. CDR3 sequence reads: CASSEDRGPAYGYTF. CDR3 coding DNA: TGTGCCAGCAGTGAGGACAGGGGTCCCGCTTATGGCTACACCTTC. Combining the CDR3 with reference TRBV2 and TRBJ1-2 gives the whole variable domain EPEVTQTPSHQVTQMGQEVILRCVPISNHLYFYWYRQILGQKVEFLVSFYNNEISEKSEIFDDQFSVERPDGSNFTLKIRSTKLEDSAMYFCASSEDRGPAYGYTFGSGTRLTVV.

V usage is TRBV7-9 and J usage is TRBJ1-1, with unresolved D. The V gene's germline CDR1 is SEHNR and CDR2 FQNEAQ (reference sequence). CDR3 length equals 11 residues. With 5 bases removed from V and 3 bases from J, the gap between germline ends came to 4 bases. The CDR3 here is CASSPYTEAFF. CDR3 sequence (DNA): TGTGCCAGCAGCCCTTACACTGAAGCTTTCTTT.

This rearrangement joins TRBV27 to TRBJ1-2; 10 bases line up with TRBD1. Trimming took 4 bases from V and 1 from J; bases not matched to a gene: 9. Looked up from germline, CDR1 is MNHEY and CDR2 is SMNVEV (reference sequence). This CDR3 contains 17 residues. CDR3 residues: CASSSPGQGRGNYGYTF. In nucleotides, the CDR3 is TGTGCCAGCAGTTCCCCGGGACAGGGGAGGGGTAACTATGGCTACACCTTC.

V and J are TRBV7-8 and TRBJ1-1; the D gene is possibly TRBD1 (5 bases). The CDR3 is 17 residues long. The V end was cut by 5 bases, the J end by 5 bases, with 24 bases between. Looked up from germline, CDR1 is SGHVS and CDR2 is FQNEAQ. This CDR3 reads CASSPHRSRGVRTEAFF. The DNA of the CDR3 is TGTGCCAGCAGCCCCCACAGGTCCCGGGGGGTGAGGACTGAAGCTTTCTTT.

The V gene is TRBV18, the J gene TRBJ1-3; no clear D. Trimming cost V 3 bases and J 2 bases, with 5 bases left between them. This CDR3 is 13 amino acids long. Per germline, CDR1 KGHSH and CDR2 LQKENI. CDR3 amino acids: CASSPIAGNTIYF. The CDR3, as DNA: TGTGCCAGCTCACCTATAGCTGGAAACACCATATATTTT.

This clone was observed a handful of times. DNA of the CDR3: TGTGCCAGCAGCGGGACAGGGGTCTATGGCTACACCTTC. Its translation: CASSGTGVYGYTF. The chain has TRBV5-4 and TRBJ1-2; 10 bases are shared with TRBD1. Germline V gene sequence: CDR1 SGHNT, CDR2 YYREEE (reference sequence). Trimming took 4 bases from V and 4 from J; bases not matched to a gene: 1. The CDR3 runs 13 residues.

The chain employs TRBV25-1 and TRBJ2-2; no clear D gene. From germline, CDR1 is MGHDK and CDR2 SYGVNS. The ends were cut back, 8 bases at V and 3 bases at J, with 16 bases in the middle. The CDR3 contains 15 residues. CDR3 nucleotide sequence: TGTGCCAGCGGTCCACTCAGTCCCGACACCGGGGAGCTGTTTTTT. As protein: CASGPLSPDTGELFF.

The CDR3: CASSQQDTEAFF. Here the CDR3 DNA reads TGTGCCAGCAGCCAACAGGACACTGAAGCTTTCTTT. The chain joins TRBV5-6 to TRBJ1-1; possible D gene TRBD1, 5 bases. CDR3 length equals 12 residues. The V gene lost 4 bases and the J gene lost 3 bases, with 7 bases spanning the gap. The germline gives CDR1 SGHDT, CDR2 YYEEEE.

The chain employs TRBV7-2 and TRBJ1-1; no clear D. Germline CDR1 is SGHTA and CDR2 is FQGNSA. The CDR3 has 14 residues. V was trimmed by 4 bases and J by 0 bases, leaving 9 bases between them. Written as DNA, the CDR3 is TGTGCCAGCAGCTCCCGCTCGATGAACACTGAAGCTTTCTTT. It is translated as CASSSRSMNTEAFF.

The chain couples TRBV27 to TRBJ2-7; D may be TRBD1 (6 bases). The germline V and J ends were trimmed by 4 bases and 2 bases, with 12 bases remaining between them. The CDR3 is 14 amino acids. CDR1 and CDR2 from the germline V gene are MNHEY and SMNVEV (reference sequence). The CDR3 reads CASSSRRGTYEQYF. The CDR3 DNA follows: TGTGCCAGCAGTTCCCGCAGGGGTACCTACGAGCAGTACTTC.

The rearrangement joins TRBV30 to TRBJ1-1, with 9 bases aligning to TRBD1. V lost 2 bases to trimming and J lost 0 bases; unmatched junction nucleotides: 7. The CDR3 covers 16 residues. Germline assignment: CDR1 GTSNPN and CDR2 SVGIG (reference sequence). The CDR3 nucleotides are TGTGCCTGGAGTAGGGACAGGGTGTCCGTGAACACTGAAGCTTTCTTT. This sequence encodes CAWSRDRVSVNTEAFF. Together with reference TRBV30 and TRBJ1-1, the CDR3 gives the full variable domain: SQTIHQWPATLVQPVGSPLSLECTVEGTSNPNLYWYRQAAGRGLQLLFYSVGIGQISSEVPQNLSASRPQDRQFILSSKKLLLSDSGFYLCAWSRDRVSVNTEAFFGQGTRLTVV.

The rearrangement uses TRBV4-2 and TRBJ2-7; no definite D call. V was trimmed by 0 bases and J by 5 bases, leaving 5 bases between them. The V gene's germline CDR1 is LGHNA and CDR2 YNFKEQ. This CDR3 is 12 amino acids long. The CDR3 region is CASSQDRNEQYF. Here the CDR3 DNA reads TGTGCCAGCAGCCAAGATCGTAACGAGCAGTACTTC.

The chain joins TRBV19 to TRBJ2-1; the match to TRBD2 covers 9 bases. The J segment lost 0 bases and the V segment lost 5 bases, leaving 14 bases of the junction unmatched. The length of the CDR3 is 19 residues. Germline-derived CDR1 and CDR2 are LNHDA and SQIVND (reference sequence). This CDR3 reads CASSPLAGIPLSSYNEQFF. CDR3 nucleotides: TGTGCCAGTAGTCCGCTAGCGGGAATTCCCCTGAGCTCCTACAATGAGCAGTTCTTC.

V usage is TRBV5-6 and J usage is TRBJ2-7; 9 bases match TRBD1. The CDR3 length is 15 residues. V was clipped by 5 bases and J by 2 bases; unmatched bases: 8. In germline, CDR1 is SGHDT, CDR2 YYEEEE. The CDR3 loop reads CASSWRTGVAYEQYF. The CDR3 region has the DNA TGTGCCAGCAGTTGGCGGACAGGGGTCGCCTACGAGCAGTACTTC.

In this sample, this clone turned up a few times. The chain is built from TRBV25-1 and TRBJ1-3; D is unresolved. The CDR3 sequence is 17 residues long. Trimming took 1 base from V and 3 from J, leaving 16 bases between them. CDR1 is MGHDK, CDR2 SYGVNS, per germline. CDR3 bases: TGTGCCAGCAGTGAATGCTTAGGGATAGGTGTTGGAAACACCATATATTTT. Translation: CASSECLGIGVGNTIYF.

This clone showed up just once. The V gene is TRBV2, the J gene TRBJ1-5, with 8 bases that match TRBD1. The CDR3 runs to 17 residues. The germline V gene has CDR1 SNHLY and CDR2 FYNNEI. V dropped 5 bases and J dropped 6; count of bases not matched to a gene: 15. The DNA of the CDR3 is TGTGCCAGCAGTCCCCGGGGGGGCGGCAGGGGGCTTCAGCCCCAGCATTTT. Amino acids: CASSPRGGGRGLQPQHF.

This clone was observed a few times. This rearrangement joins TRBV27 to TRBJ2-7; 8 bases are shared with TRBD2. CDR1 and CDR2 (germline): MNHEY, SMNVEV (reference sequence). V shed 5 bases, J shed 4 bases, and the junction held 4 bases outside the gene matches. The CDR3 spans 13 residues. The CDR3 DNA is TGTGCCAGCAGTCGTCCTAGCGGGTACGAGCAGTACTTC. Its translation: CASSRPSGYEQYF.

The V and J genes are TRBV6-2 or TRBV6-3 and TRBJ2-5; D not certain. V lost 5 bases and J 4 bases, leaving 5 bases between the germline ends. Germline CDR1 and CDR2: MNHEY and SVGEGT. The CDR3 runs 11 residues. The CDR3 region is CASSTLETQYF. In DNA form, the CDR3 reads TGTGCCAGCAGTACTTTAGAGACCCAGTACTTC.

The chain joins TRBV2 to TRBJ2-1; TRBD2 matches 14 bases. CDR1 and CDR2 from the germline V gene are SNHLY and FYNNEI. The CDR3 consists of 20 residues. Germline trimming cut 1 base from V and 10 bases from J; bases unmatched to any gene: 18. CDR3 region: CASSEGPGTSGSHQRREQFF. The CDR3 DNA follows: TGTGCCAGCAGTGAAGGGCCCGGGACTAGCGGGAGTCATCAAAGGCGGGAGCAGTTCTTC.